The present T cell receptor (beta chain) was sequenced within a study of read filtering for tumor transcriptome and immune sequencing. Molecular barcoded adaptors covering alpha/delta and beta/gamma chains were used on 400 to 450 ng RNA. In TCRdb, the reads were re-called with MiXCR into one record per CDR3 protein. The repertoire has around 130,000 distinct CDR3 sequences, around 13% of them found once; the top ten carry approximately 10%. The sample holds many counts of this clonotype. Germline-derived CDR1 and CDR2 are SGHRS and YFSETQ. This CDR3 contains 15 residues. The V end was cut by 0 bases, the J end by 1 base, with 9 bases between.

Sequenced input: a population of CD138-negative cells sorted from bone marrow. V is TRBV5-1 and J is TRBJ2-3; D not resolved. This TCR was recovered from a donor aged 40 or over with multiple myeloma. The CDR3 DNA sequence: TGCGCCAGCAGCTTGGAGAGACCCGGCACAGATACGCAGTATTTT. It specifies CASSLERPGTDTQYF. Using reference TRBV5-1 and TRBJ2-3 for the parts outside the CDR3, the full variable domain is KAGVTQTPRYLIKTRGQQVTLSCSPISGHRSVSWYQQTPGQGLQFLFEYFSETQRNKGNFPGRFSGRQFSNSRSEMNVSTLELGDSALYLCASSLERPGTDTQYFGPGTRLTVL.